The present T cell receptor beta chain was sequenced within a study of blood T cell repertoires in COVID-19. Turning to the study itself: The study drew acute and convalescent COVID-19 samples from the United States, Italy and Spain. PBMCs, B-cell-depleted T cells, or T cells were the source of the cDNA or gDNA that made up the material.

Original processing notes: Nucleated cell number was recorded as an estimate derived from reference gene primer amplification. Produced via immunoSEQ multiplex PCR; TCRdb's table is partial and in-frame only. V and J calls and clone size are those listed in that table; D and trimming were worked out from the DNA. The table lists some 250,000 clones, more than 65% of them singletons, with roughly 3.1% in the top ten. The clonotype was recovered from a woman aged 18-29 years with acute or convalescent COVID-19. The sample taken for sequencing was peripheral blood.

The CDR3 DNA reads as TGTGCCAGTAGTACGCTAGGACAGGGAAACTATGGCTACACCTTC. The encoded protein is CASSTLGQGNYGYTF. The chain links TRBV19 to TRBJ1-2, with 8 bases that match TRBD1. Trimming removed 4 bases from V and 2 bases from J; junction bases left unmatched: 6. CDR1 LNHDA and CDR2 SQIVND come from the germline V gene (reference sequence). The length of the CDR3 is 15 residues.